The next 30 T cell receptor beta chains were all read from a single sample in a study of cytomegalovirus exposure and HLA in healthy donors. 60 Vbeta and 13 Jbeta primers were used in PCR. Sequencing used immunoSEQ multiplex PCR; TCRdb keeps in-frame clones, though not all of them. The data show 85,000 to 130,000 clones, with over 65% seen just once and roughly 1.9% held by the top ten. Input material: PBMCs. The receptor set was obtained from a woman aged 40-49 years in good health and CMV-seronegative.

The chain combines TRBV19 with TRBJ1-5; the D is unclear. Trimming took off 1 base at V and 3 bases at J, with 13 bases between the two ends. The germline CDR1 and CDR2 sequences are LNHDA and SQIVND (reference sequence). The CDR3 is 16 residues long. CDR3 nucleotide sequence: TGTGCCAGTAGTATAGTTTTGTGGCAGAACAATCAGCCCCAGCATTTT. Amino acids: CASSIVLWQNNQPQHF.

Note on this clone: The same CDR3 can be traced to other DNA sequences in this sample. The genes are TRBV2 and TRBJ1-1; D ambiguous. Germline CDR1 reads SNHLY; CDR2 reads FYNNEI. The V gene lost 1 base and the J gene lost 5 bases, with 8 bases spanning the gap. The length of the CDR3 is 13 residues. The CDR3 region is CASSEVEGTEAFF. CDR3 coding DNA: TGTGCCAGCAGTGAAGTCGAGGGTACTGAAGCTTTCTTT.

The CDR3 sequence: CASSPGTGAVNEQFF. For the CDR3, the DNA is TGCGCCAGCAGCCCAGGGACAGGGGCGGTCAATGAGCAGTTCTTC. The rearrangement joins TRBV4-1 to TRBJ2-1, with TRBD1 identical over 10 bases. CDR1 is MGHRA and CDR2 is YSYEKL in the germline V gene. The length of the CDR3 is 15 residues. V was pared by 4 bases and J by 6 bases, with 6 bases of the junction left unmatched.

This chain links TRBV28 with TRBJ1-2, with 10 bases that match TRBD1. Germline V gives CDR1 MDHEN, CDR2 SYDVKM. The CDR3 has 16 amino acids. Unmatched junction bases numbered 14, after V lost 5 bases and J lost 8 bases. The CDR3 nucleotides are TGTGCCAGCAGTCTCCTAGGGGACAGGGGATTGGGGGGCTACACCTTC. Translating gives CASSLLGDRGLGGYTF.

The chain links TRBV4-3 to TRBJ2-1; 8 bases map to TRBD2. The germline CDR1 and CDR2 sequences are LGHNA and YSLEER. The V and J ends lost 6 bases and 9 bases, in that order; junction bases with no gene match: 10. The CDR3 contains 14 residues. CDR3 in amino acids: CASSPGSGGSEQFF. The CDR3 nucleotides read TGCGCCAGCAGTCCGGGGAGCGGGGGAAGTGAGCAGTTCTTC.

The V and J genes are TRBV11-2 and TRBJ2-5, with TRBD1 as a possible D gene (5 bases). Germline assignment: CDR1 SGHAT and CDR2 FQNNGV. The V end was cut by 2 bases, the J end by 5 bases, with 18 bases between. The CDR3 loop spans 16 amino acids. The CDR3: CASSLILQGGLETQYF. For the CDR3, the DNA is TGTGCCAGCAGCTTAATTTTGCAGGGTGGGTTGGAGACCCAGTACTTC.

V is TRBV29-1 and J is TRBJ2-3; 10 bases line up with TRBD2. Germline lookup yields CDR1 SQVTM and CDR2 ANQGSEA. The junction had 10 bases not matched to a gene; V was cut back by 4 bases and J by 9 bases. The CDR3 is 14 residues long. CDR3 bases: TGCAGCGTTGTTCTAGCGGGAGTCCTGCCAACGCAGTATTTT. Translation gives CSVVLAGVLPTQYF.

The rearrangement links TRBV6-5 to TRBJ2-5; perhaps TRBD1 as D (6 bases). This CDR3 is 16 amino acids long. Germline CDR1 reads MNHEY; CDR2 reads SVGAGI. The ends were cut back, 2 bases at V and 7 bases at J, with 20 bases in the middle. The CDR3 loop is CASSYEGSGVVGTQYF. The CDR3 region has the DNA TGTGCCAGCAGTTACGAAGGGTCAGGGGTTGTAGGGACCCAGTACTTC.

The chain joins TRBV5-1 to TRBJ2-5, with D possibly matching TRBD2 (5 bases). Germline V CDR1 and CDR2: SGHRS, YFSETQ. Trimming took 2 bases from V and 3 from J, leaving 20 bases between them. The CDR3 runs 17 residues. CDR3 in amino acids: CASSFVYPRVREETQYF. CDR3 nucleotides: TGCGCCAGCAGCTTTGTGTACCCAAGAGTGCGGGAAGAGACCCAGTACTTC.

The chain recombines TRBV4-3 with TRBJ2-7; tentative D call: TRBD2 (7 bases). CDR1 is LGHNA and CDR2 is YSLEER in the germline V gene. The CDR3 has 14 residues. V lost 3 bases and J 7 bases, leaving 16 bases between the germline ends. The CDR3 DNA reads TGCGCCAGCAGCCATTTCAGGGGAGCGGGAGAGCAGTACTTC. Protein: CASSHFRGAGEQYF.

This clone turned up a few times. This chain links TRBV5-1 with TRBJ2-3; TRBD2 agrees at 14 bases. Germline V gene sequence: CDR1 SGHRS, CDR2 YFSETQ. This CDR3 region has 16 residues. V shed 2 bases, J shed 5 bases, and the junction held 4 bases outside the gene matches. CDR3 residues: CASSLGTSGSVDTQYF. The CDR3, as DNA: TGCGCCAGCAGCTTAGGGACTAGCGGGAGTGTAGATACGCAGTATTTT.

In nucleotides, the CDR3 is TGTGCCAGCAGCTTGGGGATAGCGGGAGTTTCGGGGACCCAGTACTTC. This encodes CASSLGIAGVSGTQYF. The chain carries TRBV7-2 and TRBJ2-5; 9 positions match TRBD2. The CDR3 runs to 16 residues. J lost 7 bases, V lost 3 bases, and 12 bases had no gene match. Germline V gives CDR1 SGHTA, CDR2 FQGNSA.

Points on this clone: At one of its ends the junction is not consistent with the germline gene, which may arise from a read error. CDR3 residues: CASSLGLAGSQETQYF. CDR3 sequence (DNA): TGTGCTAGCAGCTTAGGACTAGCGGGAAGCCAAGAGACCCAGTACTTC. This chain connects TRBV7-7 to TRBJ2-5; TRBD2 matches at 12 bases. From germline, CDR1 is SSHAT and CDR2 FNYEAQ (reference sequence). This CDR3 has 16 amino acids.

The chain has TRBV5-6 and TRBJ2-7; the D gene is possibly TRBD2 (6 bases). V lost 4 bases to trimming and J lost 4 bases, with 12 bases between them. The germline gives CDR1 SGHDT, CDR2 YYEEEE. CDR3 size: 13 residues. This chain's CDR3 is CASSGPGGYEQYF. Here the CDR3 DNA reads TGTGCCAGCAGCGGTCCTGGGGGGTACGAGCAGTACTTC.

Written as DNA, the CDR3 is TGTGCCAGCAGTTTAAGGGGGCTCGAGCAGTTCTTC. As protein: CASSLRGLEQFF. The rearrangement joins TRBV27 to TRBJ2-1, with 7 bases aligning to TRBD1. The CDR3 is made up of 12 amino acids. V gave up 2 bases and J gave up 10 bases; unmatched junction bases: 2. CDR1 is MNHEY and CDR2 is SMNVEV in the germline V gene (reference sequence).

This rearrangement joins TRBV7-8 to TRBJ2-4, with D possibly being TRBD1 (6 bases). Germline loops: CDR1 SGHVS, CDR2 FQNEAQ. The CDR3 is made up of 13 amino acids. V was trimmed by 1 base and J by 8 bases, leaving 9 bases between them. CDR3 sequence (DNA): TGTGCCAGCAGCTTAGACAGGGCGGACATTCAGTACTTC. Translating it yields CASSLDRADIQYF. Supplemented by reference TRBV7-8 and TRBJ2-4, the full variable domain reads GAGVSQSPRYKVAKRGQDVALRCDPISGHVSLFWYQQALGQGPEFLTYFQNEAQLDKSGLPSDRFFAERPEGSVSTLKIQRTQQEDSAVYLCASSLDRADIQYFGAGTRLSVL.

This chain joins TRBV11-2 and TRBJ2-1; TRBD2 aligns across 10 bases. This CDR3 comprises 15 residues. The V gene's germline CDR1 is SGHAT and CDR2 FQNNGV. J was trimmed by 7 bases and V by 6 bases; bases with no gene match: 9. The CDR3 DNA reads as TGTGCCAGCAGGTTTTTAGCGGGAGGCTCGAATGAGCAGTTCTTC. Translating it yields CASRFLAGGSNEQFF.

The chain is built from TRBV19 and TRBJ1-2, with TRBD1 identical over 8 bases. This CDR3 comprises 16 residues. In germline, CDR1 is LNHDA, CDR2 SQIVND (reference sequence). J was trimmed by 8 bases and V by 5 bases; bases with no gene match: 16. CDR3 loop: CASSPYARRGPEGYTF. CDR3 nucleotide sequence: TGTGCCAGTAGTCCATACGCCCGCAGGGGGCCAGAAGGCTACACCTTC.

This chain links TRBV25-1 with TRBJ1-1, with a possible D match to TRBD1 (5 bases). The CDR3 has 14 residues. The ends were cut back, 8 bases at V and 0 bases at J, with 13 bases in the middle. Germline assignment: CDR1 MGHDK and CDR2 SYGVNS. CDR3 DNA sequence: TGTGCCAGCCAGGGTCCCCTAATGAACACTGAAGCTTTCTTT. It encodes CASQGPLMNTEAFF.

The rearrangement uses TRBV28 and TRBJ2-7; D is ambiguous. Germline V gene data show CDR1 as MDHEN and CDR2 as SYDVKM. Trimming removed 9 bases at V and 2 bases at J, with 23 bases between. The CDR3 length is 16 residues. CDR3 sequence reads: CASIPSTGRIPYEQYF. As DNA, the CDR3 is TGTGCCAGTATTCCATCCACGGGTAGAATTCCCTACGAGCAGTACTTC.

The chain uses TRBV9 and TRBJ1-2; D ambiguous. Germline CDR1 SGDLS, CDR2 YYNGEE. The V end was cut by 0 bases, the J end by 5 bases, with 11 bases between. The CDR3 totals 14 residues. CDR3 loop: CASSVEWAPYGYTF. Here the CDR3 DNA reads TGTGCCAGCAGCGTAGAGTGGGCGCCTTATGGCTACACCTTC.

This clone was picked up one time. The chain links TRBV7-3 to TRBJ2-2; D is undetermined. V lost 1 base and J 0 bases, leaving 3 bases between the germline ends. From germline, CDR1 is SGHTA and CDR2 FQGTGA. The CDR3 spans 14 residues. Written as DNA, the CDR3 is TGTGCCAGCAGCTTAAACTCGAACACCGGGGAGCTGTTTTTT. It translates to CASSLNSNTGELFF.

CDR3 loop: CASSPSGSTGELFF. The CDR3 nucleotides are TGTGCCAGCAGCCCGTCCGGGAGTACCGGGGAGCTGTTTTTT. The V gene is TRBV7-9, the J gene TRBJ2-2; D might be TRBD2 (6 bases). Germline CDR1 reads SEHNR; CDR2 reads FQNEAQ (reference sequence). This CDR3 is 14 amino acids long. The V end was cut by 5 bases, the J end by 5 bases, with 12 bases between. The whole variable domain, remainder taken from reference TRBV7-9 and TRBJ2-2, is DTGVSQNPRHKITKRGQNVTFRCDPISEHNRLYWYRQTLGQGPEFLTYFQNEAQLEKSRLLSDRFSAERPKGSFSTLEIQRTEQGDSAMYLCASSPSGSTGELFFGEGSRLTVL.

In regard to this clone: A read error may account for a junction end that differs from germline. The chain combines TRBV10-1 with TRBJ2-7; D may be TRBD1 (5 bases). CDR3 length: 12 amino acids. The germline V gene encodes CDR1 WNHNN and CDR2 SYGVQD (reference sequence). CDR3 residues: CASSESDIRLNF. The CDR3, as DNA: TGCGCCAGCAGTGAGTCGGACATACGGTTGAACTTC.

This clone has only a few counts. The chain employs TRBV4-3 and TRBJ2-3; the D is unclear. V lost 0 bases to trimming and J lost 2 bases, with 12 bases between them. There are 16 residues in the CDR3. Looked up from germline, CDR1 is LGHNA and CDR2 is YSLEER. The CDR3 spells CASSQDRLTPTDTQYF. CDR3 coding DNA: TGCGCCAGCAGCCAAGATCGACTTACCCCCACAGATACGCAGTATTTT.

This CDR3 is CASSYSKNIQYF. For the CDR3, the DNA is TGTGCCAGCAGCTACTCCAAAAACATTCAGTACTTC. The chain is built from TRBV5-6 and TRBJ2-4; no reliable D call. CDR1 is SGHDT, CDR2 YYEEEE, per germline. The CDR3 totals 12 residues. V was cut by 3 bases and J by 2 bases, with 3 bases left in between.

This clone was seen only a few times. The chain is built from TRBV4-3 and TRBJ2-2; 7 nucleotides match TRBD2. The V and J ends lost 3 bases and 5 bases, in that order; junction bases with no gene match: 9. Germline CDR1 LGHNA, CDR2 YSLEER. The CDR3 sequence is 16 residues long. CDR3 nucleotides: TGCGCCAGCAGCCAGGGGGGGAGGAGTATGACCGGGGAGCTGTTTTTT. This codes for CASSQGGRSMTGELFF.

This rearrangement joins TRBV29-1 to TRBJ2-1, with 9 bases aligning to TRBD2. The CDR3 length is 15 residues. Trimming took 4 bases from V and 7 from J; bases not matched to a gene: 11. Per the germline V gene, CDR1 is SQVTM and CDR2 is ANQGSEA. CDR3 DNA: TGCAGCGTTGGGGGTAGCGGGAGCCTGGAAAATGAGCAGTTCTTC. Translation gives CSVGGSGSLENEQFF.

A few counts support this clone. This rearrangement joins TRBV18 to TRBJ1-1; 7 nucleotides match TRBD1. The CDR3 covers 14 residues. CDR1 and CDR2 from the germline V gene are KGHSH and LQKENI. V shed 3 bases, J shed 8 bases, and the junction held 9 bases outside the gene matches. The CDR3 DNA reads TGTGCCAGCTCACCGACACGGGACAGTCCCGAAGCTTTCTTT. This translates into CASSPTRDSPEAFF.

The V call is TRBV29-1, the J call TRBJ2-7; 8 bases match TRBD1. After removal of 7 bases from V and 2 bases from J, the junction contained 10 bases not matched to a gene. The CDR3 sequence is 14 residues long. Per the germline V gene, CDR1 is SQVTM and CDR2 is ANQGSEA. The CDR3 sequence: CSAAGGELAYEQYF. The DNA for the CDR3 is TGCAGCGCCGCAGGGGGCGAACTCGCCTACGAGCAGTACTTC.